This entry features one T cell receptor beta chain sequence. Antigen specificity is unknown. Method: immunoSEQ multiplex PCR; TCRdb's copy keeps in-frame clones and lacks some. The sample yields about 400,000 clones, about 88% seen once. The source of the sample is a study of Ad26.COV2.S vaccination and SARS-CoV-2 variants. Study-wide results and caveats: Analytic work on TCR breadth and depth might have understated the full extent of total T cell responses. Vaccine recipients had higher spike-specific TCR breadth than placebo recipients.

Treatment indicated: approximately 18 received Ad26.COV2.S at low or high dose, single or two shots; 5 received placebo; per-sample allocation not given. Samples were taken on day 63 after the first vaccine or placebo injection. Expression of Wuhan-strain SARS-CoV-2 spike came from the Ad26 vector that formed the vaccine. The CDR3 is 13 residues long. Germline CDR1 GTSNPN, CDR2 SVGIG (reference sequence). The V and J ends lost 3 bases and 1 base respectively, with 9 bases between them. The sample here was peripheral blood, taken in a trial of Ad26.COV2.S vaccine versus placebo. J is TRBJ1-1 and V is TRBV30; a possible D gene is TRBD1 (5 bases). This receptor was obtained from a person between 18 and 59 years old who received the Ad26.COV2.S COVID-19 vaccine or a placebo. CDR3 amino acids: CAWSRETNTEAFF. DNA for the CDR3: TGTGCCTGGAGCAGGGAGACGAACACTGAAGCTTTCTTT.